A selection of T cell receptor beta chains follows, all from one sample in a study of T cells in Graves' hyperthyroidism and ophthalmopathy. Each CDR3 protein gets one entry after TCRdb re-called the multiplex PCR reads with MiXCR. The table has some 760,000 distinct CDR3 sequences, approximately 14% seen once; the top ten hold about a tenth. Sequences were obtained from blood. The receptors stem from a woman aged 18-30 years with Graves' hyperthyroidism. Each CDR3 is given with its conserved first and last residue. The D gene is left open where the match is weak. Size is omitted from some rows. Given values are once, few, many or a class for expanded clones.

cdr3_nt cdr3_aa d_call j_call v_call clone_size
TGTGCCAGTAGTAGACAGGTGACCTCTGGAAACACCATATATTTT CASSRQVTSGNTIYF . TRBJ1-3 TRBV19 once
TGTGCCAGCAGAGCAGGGCCTAGACTTGAAGCTTTCTTT CASRAGPRLEAFF . TRBJ1-1 TRBV6-1 many
TGTGCCAGCAGCTCTTTTGGGGGCCATCCTGAAGCTTTCTTT CASSSFGGHPEAFF . TRBJ1-1 TRBV7-9 .
TGTGCCAGCAGTGACTCGATTAGCCCCTACGAGCAGTACTTC CASSDSISPYEQYF . TRBJ2-7 TRBV27 many
TGCAGTGCTAGAGGCCCGGGCGGGGCGATGGAGTACTTC CSARGPGGAMEYF . TRBJ2-5 TRBV20-1 .
TGTGCCAGCAGCCAGCGGACTAGCGGGAGAGTTGCGGAGACCCAGTACTTC CASSQRTSGRVAETQYF TRBD2 TRBJ2-5 TRBV3-1 many
TGCGCCAGCAGCTTGGCCCTGGGATGGGAATACGAGCAGTACTTC CASSLALGWEYEQYF . TRBJ2-7 TRBV5-1 few
TGTGCCAGCAGCGTAGGTGGCGGGAGGCCGGATTACAATGAGCAGTTCTTC CASSVGGGRPDYNEQFF TRBD2 TRBJ2-1 TRBV9 few
TGTGCCAGCAGCTTAGTTAATTACATGAACACTGAAGCTTTCTTT CASSLVNYMNTEAFF . TRBJ1-1 TRBV5-6 few
TGTGCCAGCAGTTACTCCCCGGGACAGGGATACGGCGAGCAGTACTTC CASSYSPGQGYGEQYF TRBD1 TRBJ2-7 TRBV6-2/TRBV6-3 few
TGTGCCAGCAGTTCCCTCGGGACGGCGAACACCGGGGAGCTGTTTTTT CASSSLGTANTGELFF . TRBJ2-2 TRBV28 .
TGCGCCAGCAGCTTGGCAGGACTAGCGGGTAAAGATACGCAGTATTTT CASSLAGLAGKDTQYF TRBD2 TRBJ2-3 TRBV5-1 many
TGTGCCAGCAGAGACCCGGGACAGGGGAAGTTCTTC CASRDPGQGKFF TRBD1 TRBJ2-1 TRBV12-3/TRBV12-4 few
TGTGCCAGCAGTTCGCTCAGAGAGGGGGGTGAGACCCAGTACTTC CASSSLREGGETQYF . TRBJ2-5 TRBV12-3/TRBV12-4 many
TGTGCCAGCATGGATGGCGGGACGGGGTACAATGAGCAGTTCTTC CASMDGGTGYNEQFF . TRBJ2-1 TRBV27 .
TGTGCCAGTGGAAGGGTAGCGGGAGGTGAGCAGTTCTTC CASGRVAGGEQFF TRBD2 TRBJ2-1 TRBV19 .
TGCAGTGCCGCCGGGACTATGAACACCGGGGAGCTGTTTTTT CSAAGTMNTGELFF TRBD2 TRBJ2-2 TRBV20-1 few
TGCGCCAGCAGCTTGGACACGGCGGGCTACAATGAGCAGTTCTTC CASSLDTAGYNEQFF . TRBJ2-1 TRBV5-1 many
TGCAGCGCCACGAACGTACCGAACACCGGGGAGCTGTTTTTT CSATNVPNTGELFF . TRBJ2-2 TRBV29-1 few
TGTGCCAGTACCGCACACTTGGCTAATGAAAAACTGTTTTTT CASTAHLANEKLFF . TRBJ1-4 TRBV19 few
TGTGCCAGCAGTGTACTAGCGGGAGAGTTCGAGCAGTACTTC CASSVLAGEFEQYF TRBD2 TRBJ2-7 TRBV27 .
TGTGCCAGCAGCCTCCCGTTACGCCCCCTGAACAATGAGCAGTTCTTC CASSLPLRPLNNEQFF . TRBJ2-1 TRBV7-2 many
TGTGCCAGCAGCTTAAGCAGGGCAGGGGTCAAGAATGGCTACACCTTC CASSLSRAGVKNGYTF . TRBJ1-2 TRBV13 .
TGCGCCAGCAGCTTGGGCCCAACGACCGGGGAGCTGTTTTTT CASSLGPTTGELFF . TRBJ2-2 TRBV5-1 .